This T cell receptor (beta chain) came from a study of CD8 T cells in Susac syndrome. V was shortened by 6 bases and J by 8 bases, with 16 bases between the two germline ends. The CDR3 loop spans 14 amino acids. Germline CDR1 SEHNR, CDR2 FQNEAQ (reference sequence). When the RNA was reverse transcribed, random hexamers were used with an input of roughly 0.5 to 1 ug. An immunoSEQ multiplex PCR amplified TCR beta CDR3 over 54 Vbeta and 13 Jbeta. TCRdb analysed the immunoSEQ multiplex PCR reads with MiXCR anew, one entry per CDR3 protein. The table has around 300,000 distinct CDR3 sequences, roughly 90% seen once. Sequencing of TCR beta drew on CD8+ and CD4+ T cells from blood. In the multiple sclerosis control group, patients were treatment-naive and had stable or active relapsing-remitting disease. TEMRA cells were enriched by FACS, and CD4+ and CD8+ T cells were negatively isolated.

The receptor comes from a human donor with multiple sclerosis. Sequencing used CD8+ T cells from PBMCs. The V gene is TRBV7-9, the J gene TRBJ1-4, with D unresolved. The CDR3 nucleotides are TGTGCCAGCAGAACGGTCGGGGAATACGAAAAACTGTTTTTT. It yields the protein CASRTVGEYEKLFF.